The rows below give T cell receptor beta chains drawn from one sample of a study of T cells in Graves' hyperthyroidism and ophthalmopathy. MiXCR, applied by TCRdb to the multiplex PCR reads, yields one record per CDR3 protein. The sample records hundreds of thousands of distinct CDR3 sequences, nearly 20% being singletons. Input material: blood. These receptors all stem from a man aged 35-49 years with Graves' ophthalmopathy. CDR3s include the opening cysteine and the closing phenylalanine or tryptophan. The D gene is left open where the match is weak. Rows give clone size only sometimes, using once, few, many, or a class for an expanded clone.

j_call: TRBJ1-5
clone_size: few
v_call: TRBV10-3
d_call: .
cdr3_nt: TGTGCCATCAGTGAGTCAGGGTATCAGCCCCAGCATTTT
cdr3_aa: CAISESGYQPQHF

j_call: TRBJ2-2
clone_size: .
v_call: TRBV12-3/TRBV12-4
d_call: TRBD2
cdr3_nt: TGTGCCAGCAGTTTAGCGCAGGGAGGGAACGCCGGGGAGCTGTTTTTT
cdr3_aa: CASSLAQGGNAGELFF

j_call: TRBJ2-1
clone_size: many
v_call: TRBV18
d_call: .
cdr3_nt: TGTGCCAGCTCACCACCTCTTAGGGGCTCCTACAATGAGCAGTTCTTC
cdr3_aa: CASSPPLRGSYNEQFF

j_call: TRBJ2-1
clone_size: once
v_call: TRBV12-3/TRBV12-4
d_call: TRBD1
cdr3_nt: TGTGCCAGCAGTTTAGGGGGACAGGGAGGCAGTGAGCAGTTCTTC
cdr3_aa: CASSLGGQGGSEQFF

j_call: TRBJ2-7
clone_size: many
v_call: TRBV12-3/TRBV12-4
d_call: TRBD2
cdr3_nt: TGTGCCAGCAGTTTAGGCACTAGCGGAATCTACGAGCAGTACTTC
cdr3_aa: CASSLGTSGIYEQYF

j_call: TRBJ2-2
clone_size: few
v_call: TRBV24-1
d_call: .
cdr3_nt: TGTGCCGCCCGAACGAACACCGGGGAGCTGTTTTTT
cdr3_aa: CAARTNTGELFF

j_call: TRBJ2-3
clone_size: many
v_call: TRBV7-2
d_call: TRBD1
cdr3_nt: TGTGCCAGCAGCTCTGGACAGGGAGGTGGCACAGATACGCAGTATTTT
cdr3_aa: CASSSGQGGGTDTQYF

j_call: TRBJ2-7
clone_size: few
v_call: TRBV3-1
d_call: .
cdr3_nt: TGTGCCAGCAGCCAAGGCGGCTTCTTAGACGAGCAGTACTTC
cdr3_aa: CASSQGGFLDEQYF

j_call: TRBJ2-7
clone_size: .
v_call: TRBV28
d_call: .
cdr3_nt: TGTGCCAGCAGACTCGGGGCCGGAACCGAGCAGTACTTC
cdr3_aa: CASRLGAGTEQYF

j_call: TRBJ1-2
clone_size: few
v_call: TRBV6-1
d_call: .
cdr3_nt: TGTGCCAGCATGGGGGTCTATGGCTACACCTTC
cdr3_aa: CASMGVYGYTF

j_call: TRBJ2-1
clone_size: few
v_call: TRBV18
d_call: .
cdr3_nt: TGTGCCAGCTCACCTGATGGACTTAGCGCCTACAATGAGCAGTTCTTC
cdr3_aa: CASSPDGLSAYNEQFF

j_call: TRBJ1-2
clone_size: .
v_call: TRBV9
d_call: TRBD1
cdr3_nt: TGTGCCAGCAGCGTAGTTGCAGGGGGCTATGGCTACACCTTC
cdr3_aa: CASSVVAGGYGYTF

j_call: TRBJ1-2
clone_size: few
v_call: TRBV7-3
d_call: .
cdr3_nt: TGTGCCAGCAGCTATGGGGGGCAAGAAGGGAGGCATGGCTACACCTTC
cdr3_aa: CASSYGGQEGRHGYTF

j_call: TRBJ2-3
clone_size: .
v_call: TRBV12-3/TRBV12-4
d_call: TRBD1
cdr3_nt: TGTGCCAGCAGTTTAGGGACAGGTAGCACAGATACGCAGTATTTT
cdr3_aa: CASSLGTGSTDTQYF

j_call: TRBJ1-2
clone_size: many
v_call: TRBV20-1
d_call: TRBD1
cdr3_nt: TGCAGTGCTGGGGACAGGGACTATGGCTACACCTTC
cdr3_aa: CSAGDRDYGYTF

j_call: TRBJ1-6
clone_size: many
v_call: TRBV12-3/TRBV12-4
d_call: .
cdr3_nt: TGTGCCAGCAGTTTCTCATCCCTGTCACCCCTCCACTTT
cdr3_aa: CASSFSSLSPLHF

j_call: TRBJ2-3
clone_size: .
v_call: TRBV7-9
d_call: .
cdr3_nt: TGTGCCAGCACCCTTGTGGGGCTTGATACGCAGTATTTT
cdr3_aa: CASTLVGLDTQYF

j_call: TRBJ2-7
clone_size: once
v_call: TRBV5-1
d_call: .
cdr3_nt: TGCGCCAGCAGCTTGGAGGGATGTAATAACTACGAGCAGTACTTC
cdr3_aa: CASSLEGCNNYEQYF

j_call: TRBJ1-1
clone_size: few
v_call: TRBV7-2
d_call: .
cdr3_nt: TGTGCCAGCACCTCCGGGGCTACTGAAGCTTTCTTT
cdr3_aa: CASTSGATEAFF

j_call: TRBJ1-1
clone_size: many
v_call: TRBV18
d_call: .
cdr3_nt: TGTGCCAGCTCACCGTCGGCGGACGTTGAAGCTTTCTTT
cdr3_aa: CASSPSADVEAFF

j_call: TRBJ1-6
clone_size: .
v_call: TRBV5-1
d_call: .
cdr3_nt: TGCGGCCGCGGGGGTCTAGGGAATTCACCCCTCCACTTT
cdr3_aa: CGRGGLGNSPLHF

j_call: TRBJ2-5
clone_size: many
v_call: TRBV10-3
d_call: .
cdr3_nt: TGTGCCATCAGTGAGCCTCCGGGGCTCCAAGAGACCCAGTACTTC
cdr3_aa: CAISEPPGLQETQYF